Included here is one TCR beta chain sequence, with context. The data stem from a study of blood T cell repertoires in COVID-19. Germline V gene data show CDR1 as LGHDT and CDR2 as YNNKEL (reference sequence). The CDR3 is 17 residues long. Trimming cost V 2 bases and J 3 bases, with 17 bases left between them. Using immunoSEQ multiplex PCR, the repertoire was profiled, and TCRdb retains in-frame clones only, with some absent. The sample has approximately 170,000 clones, approximately 75% seen once. The genes are TRBV3-1 (or the pseudogene TRBV3-2) and TRBJ1-5, with D uncertain. The sequenced sample consisted of peripheral blood. The TCR was taken from a human donor in a cohort sampled during active COVID-19. CDR3 region: CASSQKSLRDSNQPQHF. In DNA form, the CDR3 reads TGTGCCAGCAGCCAAAAAAGCCTCCGGGATTCCAATCAGCCCCAGCATTTT.